Shown below are 24 T cell receptor beta chains from a single sample sequenced in a study of control samples from healthy donors and cancer patients (dated by TCRdb to the early 2020s). To prepare the library, the immunoSEQ multiplex PCR assay was applied. The source is immuneACCESS, and TCRdb retained only in-frame sequences with V and J called. Part of the clones is not carried over; for the studies checked, unresolved V genes explain less than half of this, and the remainder is unexplained. The sample table holds about 130,000 clones, of which 85% to 90% were seen once. The top ten clones comprise about 7.9% of the sample. The specimen sequenced was PBMCs. The receptors here all came from a man aged 45-60 years with head and neck cancer.

The chain employs TRBV24-1 and TRBJ1-2; 8 nucleotides line up with TRBD1. The CDR3 consists of 15 residues. Germline CDR1 KGHDR, CDR2 SFDVKD. With V trimmed by 2 bases and J by 7 bases, 8 bases remained unmatched. The CDR3 nucleotides read TGTGCCACCAGTGATTCCGGACAGGGCGCCGGTGGCTACACCTTC. This encodes CATSDSGQGAGGYTF.

This clone occurred once. The V gene is TRBV24-1, the J gene TRBJ2-1, with TRBD1 matching 7 bases. The CDR3 contains 15 residues. The V and J ends lost 4 bases and 9 bases, in that order; junction bases with no gene match: 11. Germline loops: CDR1 KGHDR, CDR2 SFDVKD. The CDR3 sequence is CATSDTGDPRGEQFF. The CDR3 DNA reads as TGTGCCACCAGTGACACAGGGGACCCCCGGGGTGAGCAGTTCTTC.

V gene TRBV27 combines with J gene TRBJ1-1; 7 bases line up with TRBD1. V lost 4 bases to trimming and J lost 0 bases; unmatched junction nucleotides: 5. CDR1 is MNHEY and CDR2 is SMNVEV in the germline V gene (reference sequence). The CDR3 sequence is 15 residues long. CDR3 region: CASSSDRRLNTEAFF. The CDR3 nucleotides read TGTGCCAGCAGTTCGGACAGGAGACTGAACACTGAAGCTTTCTTT.

This sequence joins TRBV13 and TRBJ2-1; the D gene could be TRBD1 or TRBD2 (6 bases each). Germline CDR1 is PRHDT and CDR2 is FYEKMQ (reference sequence). V was shortened by 0 bases and J by 8 bases, with 20 bases between the two germline ends. This CDR3 is built from 17 residues. The CDR3 nucleotides are TGTGCCAGCAGCTTAGGCCCCGAGGGCAGGGGAGGAGATGAGCAGTTCTTC. It specifies CASSLGPEGRGGDEQFF.

The chain employs TRBV28 and TRBJ2-2; D is undetermined. Trimming took 4 bases from V and 6 from J, leaving 9 bases between them. The CDR3 is made up of 13 amino acids. Germline assignment: CDR1 MDHEN and CDR2 SYDVKM. The chain's CDR3 is CASSYSPAGELFF. The CDR3 DNA sequence: TGTGCCAGCAGTTACTCTCCCGCCGGGGAGCTGTTTTTT.

This clone was found once. The CDR3 region has the DNA TGCGCCAGCAGCTTGGGGTGGGTTGCAGATACGCAGTATTTT. Its protein is CASSLGWVADTQYF. The chain recombines TRBV5-1 with TRBJ2-3; D is uncertain. V gave up 0 bases and J gave up 4 bases, with 9 bases separating them. The CDR3 spans 14 residues. Per germline, CDR1 SGHRS and CDR2 YFSETQ.

This clone was seen more than once but under ten times. V gene TRBV18 combines with J gene TRBJ2-7, with D unclear. Looked up from germline, CDR1 is KGHSH and CDR2 is LQKENI. V was shortened by 3 bases and J by 3 bases, with 12 bases between the two germline ends. The CDR3 has 14 residues. CDR3 sequence reads: CASSPTSLNYEQYF. CDR3 bases: TGTGCCAGCTCACCGACAAGTCTTAACTACGAGCAGTACTTC.

This rearrangement joins TRBV18 to TRBJ2-3; either TRBD1 or TRBD2 may fit D (6 bases each). Trimming left V 0 bases short and J 3 bases short, with 7 bases between. CDR1 and CDR2 from the germline V gene are KGHSH and LQKENI. The CDR3 loop spans 14 amino acids. CDR3 nucleotides: TGTGCCAGCTCACCACCAGGGGGGACAGATACGCAGTATTTT. Its translation: CASSPPGGTDTQYF.

The chain joins TRBV6-5 to TRBJ2-7, with a tentative D call TRBD2 (6 bases). V lost 4 bases and J lost 3, with 10 bases in between. The CDR3 runs 13 residues. The germline gives CDR1 MNHEY, CDR2 SVGAGI. CDR3 loop: CASSLGGGYEQYF. The DNA of the CDR3 is TGTGCCAGCAGTTTGGGGGGAGGCTACGAGCAGTACTTC.

V is TRBV6-5 and J is TRBJ2-1; TRBD2 matches at 9 bases. CDR1 and CDR2 (germline): MNHEY, SVGAGI. This CDR3 is 14 amino acids long. After removal of 7 bases from V and 2 bases from J, the junction contained 3 bases not matched to a gene. The CDR3 protein is CASTPSGAYNEQFF. The DNA of the CDR3 is TGTGCCAGCACCCCTAGCGGGGCCTACAATGAGCAGTTCTTC.

The CDR3, as DNA: TGTGCCAGCAGCTCGACGACCCAGTACTTC. Translation: CASSSTTQYF. The V and J genes are TRBV21-1 and TRBJ2-5. TRBV21-1 is classified as a pseudogene. The length of the CDR3 is 10 residues.

The chain recombines TRBV19 with TRBJ1-2; D not certain. CDR3 length equals 16 residues. Per the germline V gene, CDR1 is LNHDA and CDR2 is SQIVND (reference sequence). The V gene lost 0 bases and the J gene lost 0 bases, with 11 bases spanning the gap. The CDR3 coding sequence is TGTGCCAGTAGTATAGAGTATGGGCGCGCTAACTATGGCTACACCTTC. Encoded protein: CASSIEYGRANYGYTF.

The chain employs TRBV11-3 and TRBJ2-1; no reliable D call. Germline V CDR1 and CDR2: SGHNT, YENEEA. Trimming pared 1 base from V and 8 bases from J, leaving 9 bases between. The CDR3 runs to 13 residues. Here the CDR3 DNA reads TGTGCCAGCAGCTTAGTTTCCCAGGATGAGCAGTTCTTC. It encodes CASSLVSQDEQFF.

The chain couples TRBV9 to TRBJ2-1; 8 nucleotides align to TRBD1. Trimming took 0 bases from V and 8 from J; bases not matched to a gene: 7. The germline V gene encodes CDR1 SGDLS and CDR2 YYNGEE. This CDR3 comprises 15 residues. In DNA form, the CDR3 reads TGTGCCAGCAGCGTAGGGACAGGGTTTTCTGATGAGCAGTTCTTC. It codes for CASSVGTGFSDEQFF.

This sequence joins TRBV19 and TRBJ1-1, with 9 nucleotides matching TRBD1. Germline CDR1 and CDR2: LNHDA and SQIVND (reference sequence). After removal of 7 bases from V and 10 bases from J, the junction contained 16 bases not matched to a gene. The CDR3 has 15 amino acids. In nucleotides, the CDR3 is TGTGCCAGTAAAGGACAGGGGCTTGCAAGGATTGGAGCTTTCTTT. Its protein is CASKGQGLARIGAFF.

The gene calls are TRBV27 and TRBJ1-1, with a tentative D call TRBD1 (5 bases). CDR3 size: 13 residues. Per germline, CDR1 MNHEY and CDR2 SMNVEV (reference sequence). The germline V and J ends were trimmed by 4 bases and 10 bases, with 16 bases remaining between them. The CDR3 is CASSSSLSGGAFF. The CDR3 bases are TGTGCCAGCAGTTCTTCATTGTCCGGGGGAGCTTTCTTT.

This sequence joins TRBV14 and TRBJ1-2; no reliable D call. CDR1 SGHDN and CDR2 FVKESK come from the germline V gene. The CDR3 is 13 residues long. Trimming took off 4 bases at V and 7 bases at J, with 13 bases between the two ends. The CDR3 loop reads CASSPGPVGGYTF. The CDR3 DNA follows: TGTGCCAGCAGCCCGGGCCCAGTGGGTGGCTACACCTTC.

Concerning this clone: A junction boundary mismatches the germline segment, possibly from a read error. The CDR3 sequence: CATQGRGEQLF. The CDR3, as DNA: TGTGCCACCCAGGGTAGGGGTGAGCAGCTCTTC. The chain uses TRBV10-3 and TRBJ2-1; perhaps TRBD1 as D (5 bases). Germline V gene sequence: CDR1 ENHRY, CDR2 SYGVKD. CDR3 length equals 11 residues.

The gene calls are TRBV2 and TRBJ2-5; TRBD1 matches 7 bases. V lost 9 bases to trimming and J lost 1 base; unmatched junction nucleotides: 2. The CDR3 totals 12 residues. Germline V gene lookup returns CDR1 SNHLY and CDR2 FYNNEI. The CDR3 nucleotides are TGTGCCAGTTACAGGGGCCAAGAGACCCAGTACTTC. Residues: CASYRGQETQYF.

The chain uses TRBV11-2 and TRBJ2-1; 7 bases line up with TRBD2. V dropped 4 bases and J dropped 9; count of bases not matched to a gene: 12. This CDR3 comprises 15 residues. Germline V gene sequence: CDR1 SGHAT, CDR2 FQNNGV. This CDR3 is CASSSHSGIPGEQFF. CDR3 in DNA: TGTGCCAGCAGCTCCCACAGCGGGATCCCTGGTGAGCAGTTCTTC.

The chain joins TRBV7-2 to TRBJ2-7, with 12 bases aligning to TRBD2. Germline trimming cut 5 bases from V and 1 base from J; bases unmatched to any gene: 9. CDR1 is SGHTA and CDR2 is FQGNSA in the germline V gene. The CDR3 has 17 residues. The CDR3 nucleotides are TGTGCCAGCAGCCTACAATCGACTAGCGGGAGTTCCTACGAGCAGTACTTC. Its translation: CASSLQSTSGSSYEQYF.

This chain uses TRBV5-6 with TRBJ2-2; D tentatively reads TRBD1 or TRBD2 (6 bases each). V lost 4 bases, J lost 4 bases, and 17 bases lay in between. The CDR3 covers 16 residues. The germline CDR1 and CDR2 sequences are SGHDT and YYEEEE. DNA of the CDR3: TGTGCCAGCAGCCCGGAGGGGGGCAGGTTCACCGGGGAGCTGTTTTTT. Protein product: CASSPEGGRFTGELFF. The full variable domain, rest sourced from reference TRBV5-6 and TRBJ2-2, is DAGVTQSPTHLIKTRGQQVTLRCSPKSGHDTVSWYQQALGQGPQFIFQYYEEEERQRGNFPDRFSGHQFPNYSSELNVNALLLGDSALYLCASSPEGGRFTGELFFGEGSRLTVL.

The rearrangement joins TRBV11-2 to TRBJ2-7; 7 bases agree with TRBD2. CDR1 and CDR2 (germline): SGHAT, FQNNGV. The CDR3 loop spans 17 amino acids. V lost 6 bases and J lost 0; bases outside the gene matches: 14. CDR3: CASSPQVGLAVSYEQYF. The CDR3 DNA sequence: TGTGCCAGCAGTCCCCAAGTCGGTCTAGCGGTCTCCTACGAGCAGTACTTC.

The chain couples TRBV12-3 or TRBV12-4 to TRBJ1-6; no clear D. V was clipped by 6 bases and J by 9 bases, with 12 bases between them. The CDR3 is 13 residues long. DNA for the CDR3: TGTGCCAGCAGCTATCAGCCGGGTTCACCCCTCCACTTT. It is translated as CASSYQPGSPLHF.